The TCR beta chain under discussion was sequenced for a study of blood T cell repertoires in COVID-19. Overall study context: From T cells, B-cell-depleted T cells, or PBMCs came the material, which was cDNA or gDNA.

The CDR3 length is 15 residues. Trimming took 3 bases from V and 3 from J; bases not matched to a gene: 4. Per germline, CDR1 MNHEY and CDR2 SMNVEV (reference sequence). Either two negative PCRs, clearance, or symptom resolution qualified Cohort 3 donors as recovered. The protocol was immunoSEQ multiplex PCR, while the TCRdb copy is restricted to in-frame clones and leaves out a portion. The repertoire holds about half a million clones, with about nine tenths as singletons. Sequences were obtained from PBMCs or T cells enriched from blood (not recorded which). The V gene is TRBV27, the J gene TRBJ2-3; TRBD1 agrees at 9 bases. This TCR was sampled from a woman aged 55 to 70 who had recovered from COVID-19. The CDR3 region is CASSLRDRVTDTQYF. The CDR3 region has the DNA TGTGCCAGCAGTTTGCGGGACAGGGTGACAGATACGCAGTATTTT.